The rows below give T cell receptor beta chains drawn from one sample of a study of brain T cells in children with intractable seizures. Sequencing used immunoSEQ multiplex PCR; TCRdb keeps in-frame clones, though not all of them. This sample yields approximately 77,000 clones, of which around 93% are seen a single time; 1.5% to 1.7% belongs to the top ten. The sample was peripheral blood, taken at surgery. The receptors shown here come from a boy in the first two years of life with tuberous sclerosis and intractable seizures. The CDR3 runs from the conserved cysteine through the conserved F or W. Each record gives: D gene, V gene, clone size, J gene, CDR3 DNA, CDR3 protein. D genes are given only for firm matches. Where a row states a size, it is once, few, many or the class of an expanded clone; other rows omit it.

d_gene: TRBD1
v_gene: TRBV6-6
abundance: -
j_gene: TRBJ1-5
CDR3nt: TGTGCCAGCAGCCAAAGCGGGGACAGAGGATATCAGCCCCAGCATTTT
CDR3aa: CASSQSGDRGYQPQHF

d_gene: -
v_gene: TRBV3-1/TRBV3-2
abundance: -
j_gene: TRBJ2-7
CDR3nt: TGTGCCAGCAGCCAAGAAAGGAGAGTCTACGAGCAGTACTTC
CDR3aa: CASSQERRVYEQYF

d_gene: -
v_gene: TRBV29-1
abundance: -
j_gene: TRBJ2-1
CDR3nt: TGCAGCGTTGGGGCAGATGAGCAGTTCTTC
CDR3aa: CSVGADEQFF

d_gene: -
v_gene: TRBV4-1
abundance: -
j_gene: TRBJ2-7
CDR3nt: TGCGCCAGCAGCCAAGTACAAGGGGTGGACGAGCAGTACTTC
CDR3aa: CASSQVQGVDEQYF

d_gene: -
v_gene: TRBV18
abundance: -
j_gene: TRBJ2-3
CDR3nt: TGTGCCAGCTCACCCTTAGGACTAAGCACAGATACGCAGTATTTT
CDR3aa: CASSPLGLSTDTQYF

d_gene: -
v_gene: TRBV6-1
abundance: -
j_gene: TRBJ1-1
CDR3nt: TGTGCCAGCAGTGAATATCCGGGGGCGAACACTGAAGCTTTCTTT
CDR3aa: CASSEYPGANTEAFF

d_gene: -
v_gene: TRBV11-3
abundance: -
j_gene: TRBJ2-7
CDR3nt: TGTGCCAGCAGCTTAGAACGGAGTTACGAGCAGTACTTC
CDR3aa: CASSLERSYEQYF

d_gene: -
v_gene: TRBV28
abundance: -
j_gene: TRBJ2-2
CDR3nt: TGTGCCAGCAGTTTGGGTGGGGCGAACACCGGGGAGCTGTTTTTT
CDR3aa: CASSLGGANTGELFF

d_gene: -
v_gene: TRBV19
abundance: -
j_gene: TRBJ1-2
CDR3nt: TGTGCCAGTAGAATCGGCAGGGGTCAGGGCTACACCTTC
CDR3aa: CASRIGRGQGYTF

d_gene: -
v_gene: TRBV7-3
abundance: -
j_gene: TRBJ2-7
CDR3nt: TGTGCCAGCAGCTCCGGGACGGGCTCCTACGAGCAGTACTTC
CDR3aa: CASSSGTGSYEQYF

d_gene: -
v_gene: TRBV5-4
abundance: -
j_gene: TRBJ2-1
CDR3nt: TGTGCCAGCAGCTCTAGACTTACAGGGAACGATGAGCAGTTCTTC
CDR3aa: CASSSRLTGNDEQFF

d_gene: TRBD1
v_gene: TRBV6-5
abundance: -
j_gene: TRBJ2-1
CDR3nt: TGTGCCAGCAGGCTGTCCGGGACAGGTCAGAATGAGCAGTTCTTC
CDR3aa: CASRLSGTGQNEQFF

d_gene: -
v_gene: TRBV9
abundance: -
j_gene: TRBJ1-2
CDR3nt: TGTGCCAGCGTGGGGGAGGATAACTATGGCTACACCTTC
CDR3aa: CASVGEDNYGYTF

d_gene: -
v_gene: TRBV9
abundance: -
j_gene: TRBJ1-2
CDR3nt: TGTGCCAGCAGCGTAGCAGCTAACTATGGCTACACCTTC
CDR3aa: CASSVAANYGYTF

d_gene: -
v_gene: TRBV2
abundance: -
j_gene: TRBJ2-3
CDR3nt: TGTGCCAGCAGGGCCCCGGTGCGGGCGGATACGCAGTATTTT
CDR3aa: CASRAPVRADTQYF

d_gene: -
v_gene: TRBV11-2
abundance: -
j_gene: TRBJ1-3
CDR3nt: TGTGCCAGCACAATGGACCGTCTTGCTGGAAACACCATATATTTT
CDR3aa: CASTMDRLAGNTIYF

d_gene: -
v_gene: TRBV12-1
abundance: -
j_gene: TRBJ2-5
CDR3nt: TGTGCCAGCAACCGAGGACAGGGTAGTTTTTATCTAGAGACCCAGTACTTC
CDR3aa: CASNRGQGSFYLETQYF

d_gene: TRBD2
v_gene: TRBV24-1
abundance: -
j_gene: TRBJ2-5
CDR3nt: TGTGCCACCAGTGATTCCAGCGGGGGAAACCAAGAGACCCAGTACTTC
CDR3aa: CATSDSSGGNQETQYF

d_gene: -
v_gene: TRBV6-5
abundance: -
j_gene: TRBJ2-7
CDR3nt: TGTGCCAGCAGCGCCCACGCGGGGTACGAGCAGTACTTC
CDR3aa: CASSAHAGYEQYF

d_gene: TRBD1
v_gene: TRBV11-2
abundance: once
j_gene: TRBJ1-1
CDR3nt: TGTGCCAGCCGTGTAGGACAGGGCGATTACACTGAAGCTTTCTTT
CDR3aa: CASRVGQGDYTEAFF

d_gene: -
v_gene: TRBV24-1
abundance: -
j_gene: TRBJ1-1
CDR3nt: TGTGCCACCCAGGGGCCGAACACTGAAGCTTTCTTT
CDR3aa: CATQGPNTEAFF

d_gene: -
v_gene: TRBV7-2
abundance: -
j_gene: TRBJ2-1
CDR3nt: TGTGCCAGCAGCCCTGCCTCCTACAATGAGCAGTTCTTC
CDR3aa: CASSPASYNEQFF

d_gene: -
v_gene: TRBV23-1
abundance: -
j_gene: TRBJ1-5
CDR3nt: TGCGCCAGCAGTTTAAAAGGGGGAGCAAATCAGCCCCAGCATTTT
CDR3aa: CASSLKGGANQPQHF

d_gene: -
v_gene: TRBV2
abundance: -
j_gene: TRBJ2-7
CDR3nt: TGTGCCAGCCTGGGGCTGGGCTACGAGCAGTACTTC
CDR3aa: CASLGLGYEQYF

d_gene: -
v_gene: TRBV6-4
abundance: -
j_gene: TRBJ1-2
CDR3nt: TGTGCCAGCAGTGACCAGGGAAGGGTTATGGGTTCTTATGGCTACACCTTC
CDR3aa: CASSDQGRVMGSYGYTF

d_gene: -
v_gene: TRBV7-2
abundance: -
j_gene: TRBJ1-2
CDR3nt: TGTGCCAGCAGCCGTACCTTGTCAGGGAATCGGTATGGCTACACCTTC
CDR3aa: CASSRTLSGNRYGYTF

d_gene: TRBD2
v_gene: TRBV3-1/TRBV3-2
abundance: -
j_gene: TRBJ2-1
CDR3nt: TGTGCCAGCAGCCGACTAGCGGGGGATTACAATGAGCAGTTCTTC
CDR3aa: CASSRLAGDYNEQFF

d_gene: TRBD1
v_gene: TRBV27
abundance: -
j_gene: TRBJ1-1
CDR3nt: TGTGCCAGCAGTTTAGGGGACAGGGGAGAAGCTTTCTTT
CDR3aa: CASSLGDRGEAFF

d_gene: TRBD2
v_gene: TRBV3-1/TRBV3-2
abundance: -
j_gene: TRBJ2-5
CDR3nt: TGTGCCAGCAGCCAAGATCCGCGGGGGGAAGAGACCCAGTACTTC
CDR3aa: CASSQDPRGEETQYF